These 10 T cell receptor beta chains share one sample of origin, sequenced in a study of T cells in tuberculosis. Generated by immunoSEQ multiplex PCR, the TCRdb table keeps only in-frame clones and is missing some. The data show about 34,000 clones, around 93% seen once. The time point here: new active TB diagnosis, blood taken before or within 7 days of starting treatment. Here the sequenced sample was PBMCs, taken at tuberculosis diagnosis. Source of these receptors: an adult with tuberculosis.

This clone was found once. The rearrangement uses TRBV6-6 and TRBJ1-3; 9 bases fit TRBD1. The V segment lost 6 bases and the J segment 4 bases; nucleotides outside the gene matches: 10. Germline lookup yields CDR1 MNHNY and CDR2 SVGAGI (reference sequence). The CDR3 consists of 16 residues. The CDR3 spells CASSPTGGDSGNTIYF. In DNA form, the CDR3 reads TGTGCCAGCAGCCCGACAGGGGGGGATTCCGGAAACACCATATATTTT.

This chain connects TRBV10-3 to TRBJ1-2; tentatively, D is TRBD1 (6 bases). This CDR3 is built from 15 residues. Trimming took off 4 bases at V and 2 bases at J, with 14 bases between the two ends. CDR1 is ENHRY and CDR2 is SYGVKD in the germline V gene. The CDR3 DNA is TGTGCCATCAGTGCTGTATCTACAGGGAACTATGGCTACACCTTC. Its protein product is CAISAVSTGNYGYTF.

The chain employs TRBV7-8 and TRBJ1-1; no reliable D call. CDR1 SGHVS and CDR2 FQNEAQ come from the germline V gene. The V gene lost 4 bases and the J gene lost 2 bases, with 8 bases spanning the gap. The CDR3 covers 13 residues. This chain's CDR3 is CASSWEGNTEAFF. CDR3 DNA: TGTGCCAGCAGCTGGGAGGGAAACACTGAAGCTTTCTTT.

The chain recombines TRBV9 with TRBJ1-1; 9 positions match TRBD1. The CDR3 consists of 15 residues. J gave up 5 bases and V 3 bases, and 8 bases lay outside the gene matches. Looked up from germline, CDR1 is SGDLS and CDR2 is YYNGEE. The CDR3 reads CASSEVGQGRTEAFF. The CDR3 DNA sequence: TGTGCCAGCAGCGAGGTGGGACAGGGAAGAACTGAAGCTTTCTTT.

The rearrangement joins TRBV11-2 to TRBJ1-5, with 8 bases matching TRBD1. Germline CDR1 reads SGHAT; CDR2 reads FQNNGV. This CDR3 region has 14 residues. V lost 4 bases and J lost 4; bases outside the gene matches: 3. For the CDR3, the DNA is TGTGCCAGCAGCTCGACAGGGGAAAATCAGCCCCAGCATTTT. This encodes CASSSTGENQPQHF.

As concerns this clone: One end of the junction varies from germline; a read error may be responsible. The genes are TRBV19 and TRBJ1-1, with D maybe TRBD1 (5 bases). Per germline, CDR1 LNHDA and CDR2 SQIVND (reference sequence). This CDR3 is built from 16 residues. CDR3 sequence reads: CASTMGRGRLNTEALF. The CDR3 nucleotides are TGTGCCAGTACCATGGGGAGGGGCCGCTTGAACACTGAAGCCCTCTTT. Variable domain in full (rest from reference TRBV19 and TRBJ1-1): DGGITQSPKYLFRKEGQNVTLSCEQNLNHDAMYWYRQDPGQGLRLIYYSQIVNDFQKGDIAEGYSVSREKKESFPLTVTSAQKNPTAFYLCASTMGRGRLNTEALFGQGTRLTVV.

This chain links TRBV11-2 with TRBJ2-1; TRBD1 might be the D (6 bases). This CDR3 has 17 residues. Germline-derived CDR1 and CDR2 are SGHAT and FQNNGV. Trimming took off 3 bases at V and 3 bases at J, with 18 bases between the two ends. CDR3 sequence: CASSFQAGTPVYNEQFF. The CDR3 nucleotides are TGTGCCAGCAGCTTTCAAGCCGGGACACCCGTCTACAATGAGCAGTTCTTC. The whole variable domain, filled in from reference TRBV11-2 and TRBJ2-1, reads EAGVAQSPRYKIIEKRQSVAFWCNPISGHATLYWYQQILGQGPKLLIQFQNNGVVDDSQLPKDRFSAERLKGVDSTLKIQPAKLEDSAVYLCASSFQAGTPVYNEQFFGPGTRLTVL.

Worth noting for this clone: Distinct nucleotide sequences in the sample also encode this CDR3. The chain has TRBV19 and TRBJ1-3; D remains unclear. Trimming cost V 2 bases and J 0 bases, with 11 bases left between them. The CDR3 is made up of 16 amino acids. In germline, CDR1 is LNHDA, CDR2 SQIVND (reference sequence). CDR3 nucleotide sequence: TGTGCCAGTAGTATATCAGGCATATCCTCTGGAAACACCATATATTTT. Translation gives CASSISGISSGNTIYF. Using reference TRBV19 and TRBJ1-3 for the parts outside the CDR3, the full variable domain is DGGITQSPKYLFRKEGQNVTLSCEQNLNHDAMYWYRQDPGQGLRLIYYSQIVNDFQKGDIAEGYSVSREKKESFPLTVTSAQKNPTAFYLCASSISGISSGNTIYFGEGSWLTVV.

CDR3 DNA: TGTGCCAGCAGCCCCTATGGGACTAGCGGGGGGGCCAGTGAGCAGTTCTTC. It encodes CASSPYGTSGGASEQFF. J is TRBJ2-1 and V is TRBV9, with TRBD2 identical over 16 bases. Per the germline V gene, CDR1 is SGDLS and CDR2 is YYNGEE. V gave up 4 bases and J gave up 9 bases; unmatched junction bases: 10. The CDR3 runs 17 residues.

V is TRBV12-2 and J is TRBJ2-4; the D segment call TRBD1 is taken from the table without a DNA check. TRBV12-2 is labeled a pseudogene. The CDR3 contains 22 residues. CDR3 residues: CASRSPRRQGPVCSMVKNIQYF. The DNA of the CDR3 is TGTGCAAGTCGCTCCCCCCGAAGGCAGGGGCCAGTCTGTAGTATGGTCAAAAACATTCAGTACTTC.